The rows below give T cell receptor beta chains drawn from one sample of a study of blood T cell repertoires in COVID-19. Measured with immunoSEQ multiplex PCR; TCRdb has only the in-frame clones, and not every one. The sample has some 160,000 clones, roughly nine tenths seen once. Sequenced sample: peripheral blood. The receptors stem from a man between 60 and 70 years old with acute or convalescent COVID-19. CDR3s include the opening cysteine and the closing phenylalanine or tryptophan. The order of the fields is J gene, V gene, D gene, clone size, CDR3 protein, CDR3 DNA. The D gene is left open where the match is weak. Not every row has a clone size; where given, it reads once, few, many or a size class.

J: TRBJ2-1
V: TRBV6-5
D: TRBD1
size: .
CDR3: CASSSFGQGWGNEQFF
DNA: TGTGCCAGCAGTTCCTTCGGACAGGGCTGGGGCAATGAGCAGTTCTTC

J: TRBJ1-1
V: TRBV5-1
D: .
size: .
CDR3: CASSRRGQNTEAFF
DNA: TGCGCCAGCAGTCGTAGGGGTCAGAACACTGAAGCTTTCTTT

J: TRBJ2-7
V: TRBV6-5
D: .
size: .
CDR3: CASRGIQGPYEQYF
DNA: TGTGCCAGCAGAGGGATACAGGGTCCCTACGAGCAGTACTTC

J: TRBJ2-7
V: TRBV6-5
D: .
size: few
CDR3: CASSYSYTGHSYEQYF
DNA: TGTGCCAGCAGTTACTCGTATACAGGTCACTCCTACGAGCAGTACTTC

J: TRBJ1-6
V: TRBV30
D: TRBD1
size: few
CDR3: CAWHRGYNSPLHF
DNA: TGTGCCTGGCACAGGGGGTATAATTCACCCCTCCACTTT

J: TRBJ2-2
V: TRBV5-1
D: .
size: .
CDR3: CASSSGQAGPGELFF
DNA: TGCGCCAGCAGCTCCGGACAGGCGGGGCCCGGGGAGCTGTTTTTT

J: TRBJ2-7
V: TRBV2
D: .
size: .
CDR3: CANPDTGEQYF
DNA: TGTGCCAACCCAGACACCGGCGAGCAGTACTTC

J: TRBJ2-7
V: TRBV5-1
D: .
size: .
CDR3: CASSLAQGGNEQYF
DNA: TGCGCCAGCAGCTTGGCCCAGGGCGGGAACGAGCAGTACTTC

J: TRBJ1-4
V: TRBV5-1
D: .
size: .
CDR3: CASSSQGTNEKLFF
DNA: TGCGCCAGCAGCTCACAGGGAACTAATGAAAAACTGTTTTTT

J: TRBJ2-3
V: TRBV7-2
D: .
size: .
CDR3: CASREWRGADTQYF
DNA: TGTGCCAGTAGGGAGTGGAGGGGCGCAGATACGCAGTATTTT

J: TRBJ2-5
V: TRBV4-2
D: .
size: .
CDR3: CASSHDRVASLETQYF
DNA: TGTGCCAGCAGCCATGACCGGGTAGCGAGCCTGGAGACCCAGTACTTC

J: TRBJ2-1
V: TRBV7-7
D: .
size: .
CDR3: CASSLGGGSYNEQFF
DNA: TGTGCTAGCAGCTTAGGCGGTGGATCCTACAATGAGCAGTTCTTC

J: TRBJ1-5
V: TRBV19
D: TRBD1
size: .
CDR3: CASSMGRVTGGYNQPQHF
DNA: TGTGCCAGTAGTATGGGGAGGGTTACAGGGGGTTACAATCAGCCCCAGCATTTT

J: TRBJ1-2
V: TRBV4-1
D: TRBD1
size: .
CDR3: CASSQPRQGNYGYTF
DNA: TGCGCCAGCAGCCAACCCCGACAGGGCAACTATGGCTACACCTTC

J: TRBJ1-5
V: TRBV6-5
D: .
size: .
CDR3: CASSYGPRQPQHF
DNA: TGTGCCAGCAGTTACGGGCCAAGGCAGCCCCAGCATTTT

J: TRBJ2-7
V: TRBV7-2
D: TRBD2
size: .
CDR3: CASSLVGSGGYEQYF
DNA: TGTGCCAGCAGCTTAGTAGGTAGCGGGGGTTACGAGCAGTACTTC

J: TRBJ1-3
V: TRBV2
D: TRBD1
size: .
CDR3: CASSRQGNSGNTIYF
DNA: TGTGCCAGCAGCCGACAGGGCAACTCTGGAAACACCATATATTTT

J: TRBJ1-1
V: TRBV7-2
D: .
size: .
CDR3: CASSLVPGLNTEAFF
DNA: TGTGCCAGCAGCTTAGTTCCAGGGTTGAACACTGAAGCTTTCTTT

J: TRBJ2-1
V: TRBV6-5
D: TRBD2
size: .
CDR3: CASSSPGTSIYNEQFF
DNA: TGTGCCAGCAGTTCGCCCGGGACTAGCATCTACAATGAGCAGTTCTTC

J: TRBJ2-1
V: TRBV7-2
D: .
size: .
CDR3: CASRLDSYNEQFF
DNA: TGTGCCAGCAGACTCGACAGTTACAATGAGCAGTTCTTC

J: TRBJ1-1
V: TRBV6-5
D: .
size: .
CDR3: CASKTGLNTEAFF
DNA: TGTGCCAGCAAAACAGGGTTGAACACTGAAGCTTTCTTT

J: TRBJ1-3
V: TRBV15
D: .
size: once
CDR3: CATSRDSISGNTIYF
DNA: TGTGCCACCAGCAGGGACAGCATCTCTGGAAACACCATATATTTT

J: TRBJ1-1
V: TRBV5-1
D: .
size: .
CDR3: CASSLEGLGYTEAFF
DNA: TGCGCCAGCAGCTTGGAGGGGCTGGGGTACACTGAAGCTTTCTTT

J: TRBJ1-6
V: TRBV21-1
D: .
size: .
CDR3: CASSPGTARSPLHF
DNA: TGTGCCAGCAGCCCCGGGACAGCGCGATCACCCCTCCACTTT

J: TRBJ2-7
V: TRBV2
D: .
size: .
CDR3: CASSEAGPSEQYF
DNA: TGTGCCAGCAGTGAGGCGGGGCCGTCCGAGCAGTACTTC

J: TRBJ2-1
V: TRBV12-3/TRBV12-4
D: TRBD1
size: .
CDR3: CASKNRGANEQFF
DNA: TGTGCCAGCAAAAACAGGGGCGCAAATGAGCAGTTCTTC

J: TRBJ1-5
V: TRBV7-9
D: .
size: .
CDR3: CASSLVGVNQPQHF
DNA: TGTGCCAGCAGCTTAGTCGGGGTCAATCAGCCCCAGCATTTT

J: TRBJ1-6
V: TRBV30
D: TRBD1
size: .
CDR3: CAWSSSGQGNSPLHF
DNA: TGTGCCTGGAGTTCGTCGGGACAGGGAAATTCACCCCTCCACTTT

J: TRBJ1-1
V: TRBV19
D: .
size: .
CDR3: CASRESKPAFF
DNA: TGTGCCAGTCGTGAGTCAAAACCTGCTTTCTTT

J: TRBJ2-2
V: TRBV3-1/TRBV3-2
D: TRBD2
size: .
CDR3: CASSQRGGTGELFF
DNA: TGTGCCAGCAGCCAGCGGGGGGGCACCGGGGAGCTGTTTTTT

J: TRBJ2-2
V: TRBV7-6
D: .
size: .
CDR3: CASSLLSGELFF
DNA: TGTGCCAGCAGCTTACTCTCCGGGGAGCTGTTTTTT

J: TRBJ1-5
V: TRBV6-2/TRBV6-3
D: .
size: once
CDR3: CASSYLREIPFNQPQHF
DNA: TGTGCCAGCAGTTACCTGCGGGAGATCCCTTTCAATCAGCCCCAGCATTTT

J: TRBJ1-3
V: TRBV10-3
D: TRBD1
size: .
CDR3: CAISGYNRDRVGNTIYF
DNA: TGTGCCATCAGTGGTTATAACCGGGACAGGGTTGGAAACACCATATATTTT

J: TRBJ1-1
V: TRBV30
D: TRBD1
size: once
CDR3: CAWSADRGYTEAFF
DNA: TGTGCCTGGAGTGCGGACAGGGGCTACACTGAAGCTTTCTTT

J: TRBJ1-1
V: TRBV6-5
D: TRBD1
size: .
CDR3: CASRQGESEAFF
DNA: TGTGCCAGCAGACAGGGGGAGAGTGAAGCTTTCTTT

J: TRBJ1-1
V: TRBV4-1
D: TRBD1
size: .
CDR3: CASRGTGFGSEAFF
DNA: TGCGCCAGCAGGGGGACAGGGTTTGGATCTGAAGCTTTCTTT

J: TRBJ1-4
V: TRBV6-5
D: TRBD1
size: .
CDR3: CASAGTGWEKLFF
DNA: TGTGCCAGCGCCGGGACAGGGTGGGAAAAACTGTTTTTT

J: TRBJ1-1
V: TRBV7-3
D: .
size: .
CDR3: CASSLDMNTEAFF
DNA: TGTGCCAGCAGCTTAGACATGAACACTGAAGCTTTCTTT

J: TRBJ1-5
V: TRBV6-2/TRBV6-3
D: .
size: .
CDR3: CASSYYRDIHQPQHF
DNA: TGTGCCAGCAGTTATTACAGGGATATACATCAGCCCCAGCATTTT

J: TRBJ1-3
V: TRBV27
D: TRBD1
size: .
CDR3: CASSLGGQTISGNTIYF
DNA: TGTGCCAGCAGTTTGGGGGGACAGACCATCTCTGGAAACACCATATATTTT

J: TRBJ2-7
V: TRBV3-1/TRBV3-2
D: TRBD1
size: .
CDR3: CASSQSRGNEQYF
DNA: TGTGCCAGCAGCCAATCCAGGGGGAACGAGCAGTACTTC

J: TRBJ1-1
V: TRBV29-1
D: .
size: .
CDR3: CSVELSRGNTEAFF
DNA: TGCAGCGTTGAACTTTCCAGGGGGAACACTGAAGCTTTCTTT